This passage covers 17 T cell receptor beta chains from one sample sequenced in a study of blood T cell repertoires in COVID-19. Produced via immunoSEQ multiplex PCR; TCRdb's table is partial and in-frame only. The data show 85,000 to 110,000 clones, more than 75% seen once. Sequencing was carried out using peripheral blood. The receptors come from a human donor in a cohort sampled during active COVID-19.

The V gene is TRBV5-1, the J gene TRBJ1-3; tentatively, D is TRBD1 (6 bases). The CDR3 extends over 15 amino acids. CDR1 is SGHRS, CDR2 YFSETQ, per germline. The V and J ends lost 4 bases and 2 bases respectively, with 13 bases between them. The chain's CDR3 is CASSPQAGAGNTIYF. Here the CDR3 DNA reads TGCGCCAGCAGCCCGCAAGCAGGGGCTGGAAACACCATATATTTT.

This clone was detected only a few times. CDR3: CASSESMRGLLSPSYNEQFF. The CDR3, as DNA: TGTGCCAGCAGTGAAAGTATGAGAGGACTACTTTCCCCTTCCTACAATGAGCAGTTCTTC. V is TRBV2 and J is TRBJ2-1, with a possible D match to TRBD2 (6 bases). Germline V gives CDR1 SNHLY, CDR2 FYNNEI. With 2 bases removed from V and 1 base from J, the gap between germline ends came to 24 bases. The CDR3 contains 20 residues.

The chain uses TRBV7-9 and TRBJ2-6, with 9 bases lining up with TRBD1. Germline V gene sequence: CDR1 SEHNR, CDR2 FQNEAQ (reference sequence). Losses at the gene ends were 3 bases for V and 2 bases for J; bases not matched to a gene: 5. CDR3 length equals 17 residues. The CDR3 sequence is CASSLGTGITGANVLTF. Here the CDR3 DNA reads TGTGCCAGCAGCTTGGGGACAGGGATAACTGGGGCCAACGTCCTGACTTTC. Full variable domain (missing parts from reference TRBV7-9 and TRBJ2-6): DTGVSQNPRHKITKRGQNVTFRCDPISEHNRLYWYRQTLGQGPEFLTYFQNEAQLEKSRLLSDRFSAERPKGSFSTLEIQRTEQGDSAMYLCASSLGTGITGANVLTFGAGSRLTVL.

V usage is TRBV10-3 and J usage is TRBJ1-2; D is unresolved. CDR3 length: 16 amino acids. From germline, CDR1 is ENHRY and CDR2 SYGVKD. V lost 0 bases, J lost 2 bases, and 13 bases lay in between. The CDR3 DNA reads as TGTGCCATCAGTGAGTCGAGAGGTTATGAGAACTATGGCTACACCTTC. Translation: CAISESRGYENYGYTF.

The chain uses TRBV5-4 and TRBJ1-2; no definite D call. Trimming removed 7 bases at V and 8 bases at J, with 21 bases between. The V gene's germline CDR1 is SGHNT and CDR2 YYREEE (reference sequence). The CDR3 has 14 residues. Here the CDR3 DNA reads TGTGCCAGCCATAGTACCGAACCCACCGAAGGCTACACCTTC. Amino acids: CASHSTEPTEGYTF.

The V call is TRBV4-2, the J call TRBJ1-4, with a tentative D call TRBD1 (6 bases). The ends were cut back, 2 bases at V and 12 bases at J, with 13 bases in the middle. Germline CDR1 is LGHNA and CDR2 is YNFKEQ. CDR3 size: 13 residues. CDR3 sequence reads: CASSQSSKGELFF. CDR3 bases: TGTGCCAGCAGCCAAAGTTCGAAGGGGGAACTGTTTTTT.

The chain uses TRBV2 and TRBJ2-1, with 10 bases aligning to TRBD2. Germline V gives CDR1 SNHLY, CDR2 FYNNEI. Trimming removed 2 bases from V and 5 bases from J; junction bases left unmatched: 3. This CDR3 contains 15 residues. The CDR3 nucleotides are TGTGCCAGCAGTGAAAGAGCGGGGGGGAACAATGAGCAGTTCTTC. It yields the protein CASSERAGGNNEQFF.

The chain couples TRBV6-5 to TRBJ1-5; 8 positions agree with TRBD1. The V gene end was trimmed by 5 bases and the J gene end by 8 bases; junction bases not matched to a gene: 8. Germline V lookup: CDR1 MNHEY, CDR2 SVGAGI. The CDR3 is 14 residues long. The CDR3: CASSPGQGREPQHF. The CDR3 DNA sequence: TGTGCCAGCAGTCCTGGACAGGGCAGGGAGCCCCAGCATTTT.

The J gene is TRBJ1-6, the V gene TRBV4-2; TRBD1 is a possible D gene (5 bases). Trimming removed 5 bases from V and 7 bases from J, with 18 bases in between. Germline CDR1 reads LGHNA; CDR2 reads YNFKEQ. The CDR3 has 16 residues. The CDR3 nucleotides read TGTGCCAGCAGCTCGCAGATAGGGGTGGGGAATTCACCCCTCCACTTT. Its protein product is CASSSQIGVGNSPLHF.

This chain uses TRBV9 with TRBJ2-7; maybe TRBD1 (5 bases). Germline V CDR1 and CDR2: SGDLS, YYNGEE. The CDR3 spans 12 residues. The V end was cut by 4 bases, the J end by 3 bases, with 8 bases between. For the CDR3, the DNA is TGTGCCAGCAGCCCAACAGGCTACGAGCAGTACTTC. Translation gives CASSPTGYEQYF.

This rearrangement joins TRBV5-1 to TRBJ2-3; tentative D call: TRBD2 (6 bases). Germline CDR1 SGHRS, CDR2 YFSETQ. The CDR3 is 14 residues long. Trimming took 1 base from V and 5 from J, leaving 11 bases between them. The CDR3 here is CASSLILGGDTQYF. The CDR3 DNA is TGCGCCAGCAGCTTGATCTTGGGGGGAGATACGCAGTATTTT.

V is TRBV9 and J is TRBJ2-2; 9 bases align to TRBD2. CDR3 length: 15 residues. Germline values: CDR1 SGDLS, CDR2 YYNGEE. J lost 3 bases, V lost 6 bases, and 6 bases had no gene match. In nucleotides, the CDR3 is TGTGCCAGCACCCAAGCGGGGGGAGACACCGGGGAGCTGTTTTTT. It encodes CASTQAGGDTGELFF.

CDR3 DNA: TGTGCCAGCAGCGTCCAGGGGAACATGAACACTGAAGCTTTCTTT. Its protein is CASSVQGNMNTEAFF. The gene calls are TRBV7-3 and TRBJ1-1, with D possibly matching TRBD1 (6 bases). V lost 5 bases and J lost 0, with 13 bases in between. Germline V gene sequence: CDR1 SGHTA, CDR2 FQGTGA. CDR3 length: 15 amino acids.

This clone was detected only a few times. Written as DNA, the CDR3 is TGTGCCAGCAGTGAAGGGAGCTCTGGGGCCAACGTCCTGACTTTC. As protein: CASSEGSSGANVLTF. J is TRBJ2-6 and V is TRBV6-1; D uncertain. The CDR3 length is 15 residues. Germline CDR1 reads MNHNS; CDR2 reads SASEGT. V lost 1 base and J lost 0, with 4 bases in between.

V gene TRBV5-1 combines with J gene TRBJ2-3; weak D call: TRBD2 (6 bases). The V and J ends lost 0 bases and 1 base respectively, with 9 bases between them. From germline, CDR1 is SGHRS and CDR2 YFSETQ. The CDR3 covers 15 residues. This CDR3 reads CASSLVERGTDTQYF. The CDR3 DNA reads as TGCGCCAGCAGCTTGGTTGAGCGGGGCACAGATACGCAGTATTTT.

This rearrangement joins TRBV27 to TRBJ1-1; 7 nucleotides align to TRBD1. Germline V CDR1 and CDR2: MNHEY, SMNVEV (reference sequence). CDR3 length: 14 residues. Trimming cost V 5 bases and J 4 bases; bases outside gene matches: 7. Here the CDR3 DNA reads TGTGCCAGCAGTCAACGACAGGGAAGCACTGAAGCTTTCTTT. Protein product: CASSQRQGSTEAFF.

The chain employs TRBV3-1 (or the pseudogene TRBV3-2) and TRBJ2-5, with TRBD1 as a possible D gene (6 bases). V lost 0 bases and J lost 3, with 11 bases in between. Looked up from germline, CDR1 is LGHDT and CDR2 is YNNKEL (reference sequence). The CDR3 is 15 amino acids. The CDR3 nucleotides read TGTGCCAGCAGCCAAGATACAGGGTGGGAAGAGACCCAGTACTTC. Translated, it gives CASSQDTGWEETQYF.